This T cell receptor (beta chain) was identified in a study of beta chain features in type 1 diabetes. On this clone itself: What it binds is unknown.

Study observations and caveats: There was a moderate but significant shortening of TCRB CDR3s in all four CD4+ subsets of Type 1 diabetes patients.

As every portion of the isolated RNA was reverse transcribed, the sequencing read expressed TCRB transcripts. Profiled with immunoSEQ multiplex PCR; TCRdb holds only in-frame clones, not every one. The table has some 700,000 clones, 13% seen once. This TCR derives from a young man with type 1 diabetes. The sequenced sample consisted of naive CD4+ T cells from blood.

The CDR3: CASRPTGQGNQPQHF. CDR3 bases: TGTGCCAGCAGACCTACCGGACAGGGCAATCAGCCCCAGCATTTT. The V and J genes are TRBV6-6 and TRBJ1-5, with 7 bases fitting TRBD1. The CDR3 is 15 amino acids. Trimming cost V 6 bases and J 2 bases; bases outside gene matches: 7. Germline V gives CDR1 MNHNY, CDR2 SVGAGI (reference sequence).